This T cell receptor beta chain was captured in a study of control samples from healthy donors and cancer patients. The CDR3 is 14 amino acids. Trimming stripped 6 bases from V and 4 bases from J, with 15 bases between. Looked up from germline, CDR1 is LGHDT and CDR2 is YNNKEL (reference sequence). Assay: immunoSEQ multiplex PCR; the TCRdb copy retains only in-frame clones and omits some. The repertoire has roughly 180,000 clones, about nine tenths of them found once; the top ten carry just over 2%. The sequencing input was blood. This TCR was recovered from a woman between 40 and 55 years old in good health. The chain combines TRBV3-1 (or the pseudogene TRBV3-2) with TRBJ1-1, with D possibly matching TRBD1 (6 bases). Written as DNA, the CDR3 is TGTGCCAGCAGGATACAGGGAGGGAGCACTGAAGCTTTCTTT. Its protein is CASRIQGGSTEAFF.